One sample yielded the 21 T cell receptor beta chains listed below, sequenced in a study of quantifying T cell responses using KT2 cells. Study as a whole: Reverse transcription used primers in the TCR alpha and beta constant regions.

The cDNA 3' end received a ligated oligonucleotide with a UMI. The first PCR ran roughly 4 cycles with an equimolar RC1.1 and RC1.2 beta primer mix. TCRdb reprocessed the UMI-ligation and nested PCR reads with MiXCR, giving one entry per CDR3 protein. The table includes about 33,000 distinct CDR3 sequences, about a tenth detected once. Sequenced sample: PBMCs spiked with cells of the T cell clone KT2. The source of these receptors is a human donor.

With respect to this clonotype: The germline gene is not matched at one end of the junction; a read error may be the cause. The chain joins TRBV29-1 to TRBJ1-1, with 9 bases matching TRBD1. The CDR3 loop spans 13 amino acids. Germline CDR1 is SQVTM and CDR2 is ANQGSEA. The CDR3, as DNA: TGCTGCGTTGACGGACAGGGGTGGACTGAAGCTTTCTTT. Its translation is CCVDGQGWTEAFF.

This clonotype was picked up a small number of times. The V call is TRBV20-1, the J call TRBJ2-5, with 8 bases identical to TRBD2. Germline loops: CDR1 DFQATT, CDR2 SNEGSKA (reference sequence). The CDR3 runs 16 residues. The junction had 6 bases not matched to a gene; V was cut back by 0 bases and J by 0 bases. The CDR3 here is CSARDRDSGDQETQYF. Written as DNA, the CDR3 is TGCAGTGCTAGAGATAGGGATAGCGGGGACCAAGAGACCCAGTACTTC.

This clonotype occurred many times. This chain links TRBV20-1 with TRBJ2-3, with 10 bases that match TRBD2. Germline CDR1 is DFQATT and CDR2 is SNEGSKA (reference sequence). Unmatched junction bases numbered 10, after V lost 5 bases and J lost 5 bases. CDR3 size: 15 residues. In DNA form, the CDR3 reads TGCAGTGCTCCCCCCCCTAGCGGGAGTTTAGATACGCAGTATTTT. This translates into CSAPPPSGSLDTQYF.

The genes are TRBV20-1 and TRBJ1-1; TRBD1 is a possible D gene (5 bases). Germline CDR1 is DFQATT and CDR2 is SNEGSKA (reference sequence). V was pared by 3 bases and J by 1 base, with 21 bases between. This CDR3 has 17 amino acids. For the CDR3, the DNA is TGCAGTGCTAGCTTTCGGGGCAGCACCAGAAGGAACACTGAAGCTTTCTTT. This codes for CSASFRGSTRRNTEAFF.

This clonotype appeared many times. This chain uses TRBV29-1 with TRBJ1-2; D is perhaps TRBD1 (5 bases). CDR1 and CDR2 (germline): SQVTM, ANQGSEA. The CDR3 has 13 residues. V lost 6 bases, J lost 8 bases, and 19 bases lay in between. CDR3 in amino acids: CSVAAGARVGYTF. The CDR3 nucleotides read TGCAGCGTCGCCGCTGGGGCCCGCGTCGGCTACACCTTC.

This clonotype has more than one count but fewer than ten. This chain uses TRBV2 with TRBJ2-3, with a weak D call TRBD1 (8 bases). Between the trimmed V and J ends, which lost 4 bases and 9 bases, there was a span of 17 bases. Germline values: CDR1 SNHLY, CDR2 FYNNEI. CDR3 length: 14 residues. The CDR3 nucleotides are TGTGCCAGCAGTGTAACAGGGGGAGGGGTAACGCAGTATTTT. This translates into CASSVTGGGVTQYF.

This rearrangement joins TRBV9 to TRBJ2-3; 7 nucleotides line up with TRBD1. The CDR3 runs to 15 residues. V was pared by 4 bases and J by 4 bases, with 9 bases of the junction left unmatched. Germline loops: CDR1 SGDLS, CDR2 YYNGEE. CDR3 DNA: TGTGCCAGCAGCCCCCAGGGGGTGCAAGCAGATACGCAGTATTTT. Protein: CASSPQGVQADTQYF.

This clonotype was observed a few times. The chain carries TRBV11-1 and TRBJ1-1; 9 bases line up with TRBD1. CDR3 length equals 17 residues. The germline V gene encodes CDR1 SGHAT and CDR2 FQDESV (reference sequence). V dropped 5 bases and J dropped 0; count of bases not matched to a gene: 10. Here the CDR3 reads CASSAWTGDGVNTEAFF. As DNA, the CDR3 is TGTGCCAGCAGCGCCTGGACAGGGGATGGTGTGAACACTGAAGCTTTCTTT.

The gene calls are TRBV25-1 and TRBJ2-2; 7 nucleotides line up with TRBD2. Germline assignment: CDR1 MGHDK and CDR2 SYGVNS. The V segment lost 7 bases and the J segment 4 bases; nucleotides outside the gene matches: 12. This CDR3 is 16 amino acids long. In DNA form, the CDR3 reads TGTGCCAGCACAATCTCACTAGCGATCCTCACCGGGGAGCTGTTTTTT. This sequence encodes CASTISLAILTGELFF.

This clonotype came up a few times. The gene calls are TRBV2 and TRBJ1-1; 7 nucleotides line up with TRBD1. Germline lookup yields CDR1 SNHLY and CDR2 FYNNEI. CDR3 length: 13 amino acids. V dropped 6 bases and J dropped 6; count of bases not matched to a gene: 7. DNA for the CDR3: TGTGCCAGCAGAACAGGGGCCCTTTCTGAAGCTTTCTTT. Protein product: CASRTGALSEAFF.

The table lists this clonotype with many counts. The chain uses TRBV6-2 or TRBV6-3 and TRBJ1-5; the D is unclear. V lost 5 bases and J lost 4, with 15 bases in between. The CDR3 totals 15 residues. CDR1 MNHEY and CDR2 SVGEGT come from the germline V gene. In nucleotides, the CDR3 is TGTGCCAGCAGTCAGCCTGCCATAGGTAATCAGCCCCAGCATTTT. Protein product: CASSQPAIGNQPQHF.

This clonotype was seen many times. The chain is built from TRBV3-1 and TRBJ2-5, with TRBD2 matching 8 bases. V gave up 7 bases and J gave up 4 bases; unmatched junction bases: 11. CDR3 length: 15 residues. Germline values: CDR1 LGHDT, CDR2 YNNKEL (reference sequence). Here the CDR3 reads CASTGGGAGRETQYF. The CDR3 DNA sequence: TGTGCCAGCACGGGAGGGGGGGCAGGCCGAGAGACCCAGTACTTC.

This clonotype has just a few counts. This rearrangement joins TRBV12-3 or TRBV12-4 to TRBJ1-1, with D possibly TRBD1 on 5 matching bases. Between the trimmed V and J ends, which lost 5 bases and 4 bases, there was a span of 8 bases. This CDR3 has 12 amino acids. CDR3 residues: CASSPQGTEAFF. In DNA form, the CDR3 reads TGTGCCAGCAGTCCCCAGGGCACTGAAGCTTTCTTT.

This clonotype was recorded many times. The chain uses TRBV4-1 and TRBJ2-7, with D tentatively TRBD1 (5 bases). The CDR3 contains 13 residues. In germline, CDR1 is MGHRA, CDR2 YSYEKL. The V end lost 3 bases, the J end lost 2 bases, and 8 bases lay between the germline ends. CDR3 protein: CASSHTGAYEQYF. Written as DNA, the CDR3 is TGCGCCAGCAGCCACACAGGTGCCTACGAGCAGTACTTC.

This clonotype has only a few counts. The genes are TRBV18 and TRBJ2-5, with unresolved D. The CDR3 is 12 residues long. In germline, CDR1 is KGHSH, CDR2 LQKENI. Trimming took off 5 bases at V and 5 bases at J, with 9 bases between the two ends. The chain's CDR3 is CASSEDRETQYF. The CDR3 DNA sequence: TGTGCCAGCTCAGAAGATCGGGAGACCCAGTACTTC.

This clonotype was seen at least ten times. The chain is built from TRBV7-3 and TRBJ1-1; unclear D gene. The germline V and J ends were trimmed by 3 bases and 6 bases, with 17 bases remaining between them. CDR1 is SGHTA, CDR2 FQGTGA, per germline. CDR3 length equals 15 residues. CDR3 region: CASSLTGITYSEAFF. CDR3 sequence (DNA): TGTGCCAGCAGCTTGACTGGGATTACGTACTCTGAAGCTTTCTTT.

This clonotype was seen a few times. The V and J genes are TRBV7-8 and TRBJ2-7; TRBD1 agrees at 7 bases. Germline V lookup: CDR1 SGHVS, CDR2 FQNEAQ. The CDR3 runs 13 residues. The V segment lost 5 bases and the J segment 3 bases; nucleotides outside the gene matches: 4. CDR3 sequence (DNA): TGTGCCAGCAGCCCGGGACAGAACTACGAGCAGTACTTC. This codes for CASSPGQNYEQYF.

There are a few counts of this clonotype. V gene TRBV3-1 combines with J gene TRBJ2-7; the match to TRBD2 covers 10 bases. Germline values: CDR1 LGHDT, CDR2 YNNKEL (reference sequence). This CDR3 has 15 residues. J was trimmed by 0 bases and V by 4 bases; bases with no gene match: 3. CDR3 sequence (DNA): TGTGCCAGCAGCCCTGGACTAGCGGTCTCCTACGAGCAGTACTTC. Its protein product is CASSPGLAVSYEQYF.

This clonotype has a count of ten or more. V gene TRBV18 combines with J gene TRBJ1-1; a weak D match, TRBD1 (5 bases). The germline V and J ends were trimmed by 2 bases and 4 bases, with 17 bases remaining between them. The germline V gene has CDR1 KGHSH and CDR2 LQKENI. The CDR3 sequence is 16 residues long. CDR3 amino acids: CASSPYQGGVATEAFF. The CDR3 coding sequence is TGTGCCAGCTCACCATACCAGGGAGGGGTGGCCACTGAAGCTTTCTTT.

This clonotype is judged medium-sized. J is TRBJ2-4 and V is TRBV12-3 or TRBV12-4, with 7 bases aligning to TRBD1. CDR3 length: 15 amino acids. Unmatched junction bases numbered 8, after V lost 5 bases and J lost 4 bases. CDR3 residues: CASSTENRGKNIQYF. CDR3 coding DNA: TGTGCCAGCAGTACCGAAAACAGGGGTAAAAACATTCAGTACTTC.

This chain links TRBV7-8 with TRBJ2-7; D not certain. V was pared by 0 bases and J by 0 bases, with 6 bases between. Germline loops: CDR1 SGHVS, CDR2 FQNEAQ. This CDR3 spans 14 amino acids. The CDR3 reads CASSLAASSYEQYF. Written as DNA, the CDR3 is TGTGCCAGCAGCTTAGCGGCATCCTCCTACGAGCAGTACTTC.